This T cell receptor (beta chain) was found in a study of beta chain features in type 1 diabetes. The table lists this clone with a few counts. Antigen specificity is unknown. The sequenced template was cDNA made from the entire isolated RNA. Assay used: immunoSEQ multiplex PCR; TCRdb lists only in-frame clones, some missing. Of hundreds of thousands of clones listed, 14% are singletons. Points from the study as a whole: Researchers report that Type 1 diabetes patients had moderately but significantly shorter TCRB CDR3s across all four CD4+ subsets.

V was trimmed by 1 base and J by 0 bases, leaving 9 bases between them. Per germline, CDR1 LGHNA and CDR2 YSLEER. The CDR3 consists of 15 residues. The receptor's source is a man aged 25 to 40 in good health. This chain joins TRBV4-3 and TRBJ1-1, with a weak D call TRBD1 (5 bases). The sample taken for sequencing was central memory CD4+ T cells from blood. CDR3 in DNA: TGCGCCAGCAGCCAAGCCGGGGCGATGAACACTGAAGCTTTCTTT. It translates to CASSQAGAMNTEAFF.